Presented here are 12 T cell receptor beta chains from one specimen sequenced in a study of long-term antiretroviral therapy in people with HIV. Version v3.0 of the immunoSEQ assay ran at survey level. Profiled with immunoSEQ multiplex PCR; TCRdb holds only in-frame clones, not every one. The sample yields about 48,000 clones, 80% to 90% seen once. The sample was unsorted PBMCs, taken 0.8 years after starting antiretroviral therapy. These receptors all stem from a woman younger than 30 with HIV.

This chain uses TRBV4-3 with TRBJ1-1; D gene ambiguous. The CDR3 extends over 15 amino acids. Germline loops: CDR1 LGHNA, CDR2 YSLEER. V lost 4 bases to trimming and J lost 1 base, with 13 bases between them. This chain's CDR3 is CASSPRIGWNTEAFF. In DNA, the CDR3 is TGCGCCAGCAGCCCGCGGATCGGGTGGAACACTGAAGCTTTCTTT.

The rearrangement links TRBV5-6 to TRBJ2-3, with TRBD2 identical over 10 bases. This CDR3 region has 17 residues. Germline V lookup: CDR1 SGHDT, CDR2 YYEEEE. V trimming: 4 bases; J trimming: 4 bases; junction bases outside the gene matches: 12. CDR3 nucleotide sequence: TGTGCCAGCAGCCTAAGAGCGGGAGGGCCCTTTGCAGATACGCAGTATTTT. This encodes CASSLRAGGPFADTQYF.

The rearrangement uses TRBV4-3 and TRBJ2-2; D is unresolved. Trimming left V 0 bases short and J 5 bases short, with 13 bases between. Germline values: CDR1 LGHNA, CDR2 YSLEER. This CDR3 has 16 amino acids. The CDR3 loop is CASSQDGLKETGELFF. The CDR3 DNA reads TGCGCCAGCAGCCAAGACGGGCTTAAAGAGACCGGGGAGCTGTTTTTT.

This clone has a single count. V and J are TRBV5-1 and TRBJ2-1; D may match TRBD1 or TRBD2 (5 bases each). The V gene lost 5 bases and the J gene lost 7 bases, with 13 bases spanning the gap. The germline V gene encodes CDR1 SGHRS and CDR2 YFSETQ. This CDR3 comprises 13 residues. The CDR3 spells CASRSSGTNEQFF. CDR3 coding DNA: TGCGCCAGCAGGAGTTCCGGGACGAATGAGCAGTTCTTC. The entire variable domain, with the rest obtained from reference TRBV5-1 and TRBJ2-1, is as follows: KAGVTQTPRYLIKTRGQQVTLSCSPISGHRSVSWYQQTPGQGLQFLFEYFSETQRNKGNFPGRFSGRQFSNSRSEMNVSTLELGDSALYLCASRSSGTNEQFFGPGTRLTVL.

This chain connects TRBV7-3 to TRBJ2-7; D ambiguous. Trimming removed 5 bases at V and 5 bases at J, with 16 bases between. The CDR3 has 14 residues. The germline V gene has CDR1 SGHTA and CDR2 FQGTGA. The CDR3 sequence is CASSPQGLLNEQYF. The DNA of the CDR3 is TGTGCCAGCAGCCCGCAAGGTCTGCTGAACGAGCAGTACTTC.

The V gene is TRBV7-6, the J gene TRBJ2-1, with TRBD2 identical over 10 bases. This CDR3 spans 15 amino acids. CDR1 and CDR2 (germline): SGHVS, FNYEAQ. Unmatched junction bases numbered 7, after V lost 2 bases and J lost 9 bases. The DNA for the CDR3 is TGTGCCAGCAGCTTAAGGCTAGCGGGAGACGGTGAGCAGTTCTTC. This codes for CASSLRLAGDGEQFF.

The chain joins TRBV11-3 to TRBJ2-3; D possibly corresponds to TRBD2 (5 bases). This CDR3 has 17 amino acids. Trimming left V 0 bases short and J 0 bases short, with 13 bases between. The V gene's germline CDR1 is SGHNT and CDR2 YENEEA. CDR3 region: CASSLDGGDASTDTQYF. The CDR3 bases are TGTGCCAGCAGCTTAGATGGAGGAGATGCTAGCACAGATACGCAGTATTTT.

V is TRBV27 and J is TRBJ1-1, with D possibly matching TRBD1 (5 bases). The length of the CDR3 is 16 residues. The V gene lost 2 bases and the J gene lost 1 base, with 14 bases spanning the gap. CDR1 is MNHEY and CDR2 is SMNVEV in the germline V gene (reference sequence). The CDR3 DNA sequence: TGTGCCAGCAGTTTACTAGGAGACAGTCGGAACACTGAAGCTTTCTTT. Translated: CASSLLGDSRNTEAFF.

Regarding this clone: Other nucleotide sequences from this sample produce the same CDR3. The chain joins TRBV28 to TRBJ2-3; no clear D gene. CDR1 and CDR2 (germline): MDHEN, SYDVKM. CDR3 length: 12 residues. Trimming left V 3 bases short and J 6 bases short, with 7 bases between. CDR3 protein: CASSFSGDTQYF. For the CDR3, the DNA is TGTGCCAGCAGTTTTTCCGGGGATACGCAGTATTTT.

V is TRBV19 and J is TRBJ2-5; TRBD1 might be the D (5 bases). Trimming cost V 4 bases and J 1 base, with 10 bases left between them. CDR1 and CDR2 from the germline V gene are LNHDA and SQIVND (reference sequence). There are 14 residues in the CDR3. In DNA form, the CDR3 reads TGTGCCAGTAGTACAGACAGCCCCCAAGAGACCCAGTACTTC. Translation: CASSTDSPQETQYF.

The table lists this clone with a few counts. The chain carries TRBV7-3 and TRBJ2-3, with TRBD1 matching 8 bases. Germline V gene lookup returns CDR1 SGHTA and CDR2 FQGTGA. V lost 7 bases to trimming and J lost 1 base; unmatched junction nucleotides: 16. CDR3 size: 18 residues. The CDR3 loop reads CASTRRPTGTGGTDTQYF. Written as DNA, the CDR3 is TGTGCCAGCACCCGTAGGCCGACCGGGACAGGAGGCACAGATACGCAGTATTTT.

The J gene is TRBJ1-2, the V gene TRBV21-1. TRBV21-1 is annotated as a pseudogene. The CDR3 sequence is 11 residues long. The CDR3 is CASSKIGGYTF. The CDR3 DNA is TGTGCCAGCAGCAAGATAGGTGGCTACACCTTC.